This TCR beta chain was sequenced for a study of metastatic and nonmetastatic thyroid tumors. Study summary: For malignant and benign thyroid patients, tumor or nodule tissue and blood were the sources whose repertoires were compared. General study points: Patients with malignant thyroid tumors reportedly had significantly higher TCR beta diversity than those with benign nodules, in blood and tumor.

As regards this clone: Its matching antigen is unknown. At one boundary the junction diverges from the germline segment, which might be a read error.

Under the authors' procedure: The distant-metastasis classifier for papillary thyroid cancer was built from CDR3 differences across clinicopathological groups. TCRdb re-clonotyped the PCR reads through MiXCR. The authors' filters were not applied to this entry. Of more than 25,000 clones in the sample, more than 20% were seen once. Until they underwent thyroid surgery, no patient had received any treatment. The sample was blood. This clonotype was obtained from a male donor with papillary thyroid cancer or a benign thyroid nodule (not recorded which). Some clones in this sample may be carry-over from other donors' samples.

This chain's CDR3 is CAWGVSVTTEAFF. DNA of the CDR3: TGTGCCTGGGGTGTATCGGTAACCACTGAAGCTTTCTTT. This chain uses TRBV30 with TRBJ1-1, with D unresolved. CDR3 length: 13 amino acids. CDR1 is GTSNPN, CDR2 SVGIG, per germline (reference sequence).